The clone carrying this T cell receptor (beta chain) was picked up many times. The TCR beta library used iRepertoire HTBI primers with Arm-PCR amplification of CDR3. TCRdb redid the calling of the multiplex PCR reads with MiXCR, one entry per CDR3 protein. In the table there are 550,000 to 600,000 distinct CDR3 sequences, 15% to 20% of which are singletons. Germline loops: CDR1 DFQATT, CDR2 SNEGSKA (reference sequence). V was trimmed by 1 base and J by 0 bases, leaving 12 bases between them. The CDR3 is 15 amino acids. This specimen comes from a study of regulatory T cells in long-lasting Graves disease. Time point denoted: newly diagnosed GD, antithyroid drugs for less than 3 months. Making the TCR library involved RNA that had been extracted from PBMCs. A further study also used this sample, focusing on T cells in Graves' hyperthyroidism and ophthalmopathy.

The material was peripheral blood mononuclear cells (PBMCs), obtained at new diagnosis, from a patient treated with antithyroid drugs. The clonotype was recovered from a man aged 18 to 30 with Graves disease. This chain links TRBV20-1 with TRBJ2-5; D perhaps matches TRBD1 (6 bases). In DNA form, the CDR3 reads TGCAGTGCTAGAGGGGAGACAGGAGACCAAGAGACCCAGTACTTC. It is translated as CSARGETGDQETQYF.